This paragraph reports one T cell receptor (beta chain). TCRdb re-analysed the 5' RACE reads in MiXCR, keeping a single row per CDR3 protein. The table shows more than 400,000 distinct CDR3 sequences, with roughly 15% occurring only once. The sample comes from a study of identical twins. The CDR3 has 13 residues. The germline V gene has CDR1 SGHRS and CDR2 YFSETQ. Trimming took off 7 bases at V and 1 base at J, with 11 bases between the two ends. The sample was also reused in another study, on yellow fever vaccine responses in identical twins.

The specimen sequenced was CD4+ T cells sorted from blood. V gene TRBV5-1 combines with J gene TRBJ1-1; D unresolved. The sequence was obtained from a woman aged 18-29 years in good health. This CDR3 reads CASGPGSNTEAFF. DNA for the CDR3: TGCGCCAGCGGTCCGGGATCGAACACTGAAGCTTTCTTT. The whole variable domain, remainder taken from reference TRBV5-1 and TRBJ1-1, is KAGVTQTPRYLIKTRGQQVTLSCSPISGHRSVSWYQQTPGQGLQFLFEYFSETQRNKGNFPGRFSGRQFSNSRSEMNVSTLELGDSALYLCASGPGSNTEAFFGQGTRLTVV.